A single sample is the source of the 7 T cell receptor beta chains below, sequenced in a study of T cells in Graves' hyperthyroidism and ophthalmopathy. The CDR3 regions of TCR beta were amplified from RNA transcripts. The HTBI set primed first-round TCR CDR3 RT-PCR. TCRdb fed the multiplex PCR reads into MiXCR, producing one record per CDR3 protein. Among some 620,000 distinct CDR3 sequences, about 16% were seen once, and the ten largest hold 3.5% to 4%. Material for sequencing was blood. The receptors here all came from a woman in her 30s with Graves' hyperthyroidism.

This clonotype occurred many times. This chain links TRBV6-5 with TRBJ1-1; D not resolved. The V gene's germline CDR1 is MNHEY and CDR2 SVGAGI. With 4 bases removed from V and 4 bases from J, the gap between germline ends came to 10 bases. The CDR3 is 13 amino acids. This chain's CDR3 is CASSSLAGTEAFF. CDR3 coding DNA: TGTGCCAGCAGTTCCTTGGCGGGCACTGAAGCTTTCTTT.

The V and J genes are TRBV6-2 or TRBV6-3 and TRBJ1-5, with TRBD1 matching over 10 bases. The CDR3 is 18 amino acids. V gave up 4 bases and J gave up 0 bases; unmatched junction bases: 9. Germline V gives CDR1 MNHEY, CDR2 SVGEGT. The CDR3 here is CASSWDRGEGSSNQPQHF. The CDR3 nucleotides read TGTGCCAGCAGTTGGGACAGGGGAGAGGGGTCTAGCAATCAGCCCCAGCATTTT.

At least ten counts were recorded for this clonotype. This sequence joins TRBV20-1 and TRBJ2-7; 9 nucleotides match TRBD2. The CDR3 runs to 18 residues. The junction had 16 bases not matched to a gene; V was cut back by 2 bases and J by 2 bases. Germline CDR1 DFQATT, CDR2 SNEGSKA (reference sequence). The DNA for the CDR3 is TGCAGTGCTAGATTGCTAGCGGGACCTGGTAGGGGGACCTACGAGCAGTACTTC. It specifies CSARLLAGPGRGTYEQYF.

J is TRBJ2-2 and V is TRBV27; tentative D call: TRBD2 (5 bases). V lost 3 bases and J lost 0, with 14 bases in between. This CDR3 has 17 amino acids. Germline V gene data show CDR1 as MNHEY and CDR2 as SMNVEV (reference sequence). The CDR3 DNA reads as TGTGCCAGCAGTTTCGTGGCGGGCTACTCGAACACCGGGGAGCTGTTTTTT. This sequence encodes CASSFVAGYSNTGELFF.

This clonotype was counted many times. The CDR3: CASSSASTVEAFF. The CDR3 nucleotides read TGCGCCAGCAGCTCGGCCTCGACAGTTGAAGCTTTCTTT. The chain combines TRBV5-1 with TRBJ1-1; D perhaps matches TRBD1 (5 bases). Germline CDR1 is SGHRS and CDR2 is YFSETQ. The CDR3 contains 13 residues. V lost 3 bases and J lost 7, with 13 bases in between. The variable domain in full, completed from reference TRBV5-1 and TRBJ1-1, reads KAGVTQTPRYLIKTRGQQVTLSCSPISGHRSVSWYQQTPGQGLQFLFEYFSETQRNKGNFPGRFSGRQFSNSRSEMNVSTLELGDSALYLCASSSASTVEAFFGQGTRLTVV.

This chain links TRBV6-1 with TRBJ1-1; D is ambiguous. CDR1 and CDR2 from the germline V gene are MNHNS and SASEGT. The CDR3 is made up of 14 amino acids. Trimming cost V 6 bases and J 7 bases, with 18 bases left between them. Here the CDR3 DNA reads TGTGCCAGCAGCAGGTCGCGGCCCCCGAATGAAGCTTTCTTT. Amino acid sequence: CASSRSRPPNEAFF.

The rearrangement links TRBV7-9 to TRBJ1-5, with D maybe TRBD1 (5 bases). The CDR3 has 15 amino acids. Germline loops: CDR1 SEHNR, CDR2 FQNEAQ (reference sequence). V was clipped by 6 bases and J by 4 bases, with 16 bases between them. CDR3 bases: TGTGCCAGCAGTCCCCAGGGACTCCGGAATCAGCCCCAGCATTTT. It is translated as CASSPQGLRNQPQHF. Using reference TRBV7-9 and TRBJ1-5 for the parts outside the CDR3, the full variable domain is DTGVSQNPRHKITKRGQNVTFRCDPISEHNRLYWYRQTLGQGPEFLTYFQNEAQLEKSRLLSDRFSAERPKGSFSTLEIQRTEQGDSAMYLCASSPQGLRNQPQHFGDGTRLSIL.